These 22 T cell receptor beta chains were all obtained from the same sample, sequenced in a study of graft-versus-host responses after intestinal transplantation. Libraries were prepared by immunoSEQ multiplex PCR; TCRdb keeps only in-frame clonotypes and omits some of them. This sample has 70,000 or so clones, with about 87% found just once. Their target antigens are unknown. Sequenced here: unstimulated CD4+ T cells sorted from spleen or lymph node cells, sampled before transplant. The receptors were sampled from a human donor who was the organ donor for an intestinal transplant.

The V and J genes are TRBV18 and TRBJ1-5; no clear D gene. Trimming cost V 2 bases and J 7 bases, with 9 bases left between them. The germline V gene has CDR1 KGHSH and CDR2 LQKENI. The CDR3 has 13 amino acids. CDR3 loop: CASSPGREQPQHF. The CDR3 region has the DNA TGTGCCAGCTCACCAGGGAGGGAACAGCCCCAGCATTTT.

The V call is TRBV6-1, the J call TRBJ2-7, with a tentative D call TRBD2 (5 bases). CDR1 and CDR2 (germline): MNHNS, SASEGT. CDR3 size: 14 residues. Trimming cost V 4 bases and J 0 bases, with 10 bases left between them. CDR3 nucleotide sequence: TGTGCCAGCAGTGGGGTGGGGAGCTCCTACGAGCAGTACGTC. It codes for CASSGVGSSYEQYV.

The chain is built from TRBV28 and TRBJ1-2; possibly TRBD1 for D (6 bases). Germline CDR1 is MDHEN and CDR2 is SYDVKM. Trimming left V 3 bases short and J 4 bases short, with 6 bases between. This CDR3 is 12 amino acids long. The CDR3 loop is CASSLGAYGYTF. The DNA of the CDR3 is TGTGCCAGCAGTTTGGGGGCCTATGGCTACACCTTC.

This chain connects TRBV7-3 to TRBJ2-3; TRBD1 is a possible D gene (6 bases). The germline V gene has CDR1 SGHTA and CDR2 FQGTGA. The V and J ends lost 1 base and 3 bases respectively, with 14 bases between them. The CDR3 runs 16 residues. CDR3 in amino acids: CASSLNPITGTDTQYF. The CDR3, as DNA: TGTGCCAGCAGCTTAAATCCAATTACAGGGACAGATACGCAGTATTTT. Full variable domain (outside the CDR3, taken from reference TRBV7-3 and TRBJ2-3): GAGVSQTPSNKVTEKGKYVELRCDPISGHTALYWYRQSLGQGPEFLIYFQGTGAADDSGLPNDRFFAVRPEGSVSTLKIQRTERGDSAVYLCASSLNPITGTDTQYFGPGTRLTVL.

Concerning this clone itself: Other DNA sequences in the sample encode the same CDR3. The CDR3 reads CASSLPTRKGGGYTF. The CDR3 bases are TGTGCCAGCAGTTTACCTACTCGGAAGGGCGGGGGCTACACCTTC. This chain joins TRBV28 and TRBJ1-2; D not resolved. The CDR3 extends over 15 amino acids. Trimming took 2 bases from V and 8 from J, leaving 18 bases between them. CDR1 and CDR2 from the germline V gene are MDHEN and SYDVKM.

This clone was counted only a few times. J is TRBJ2-7 and V is TRBV6-1; D not resolved. From germline, CDR1 is MNHNS and CDR2 SASEGT. Trimming removed 4 bases from V and 3 bases from J, with 7 bases in between. CDR3 length: 12 amino acids. DNA of the CDR3: TGTGCCAGCAGTGCCGGCGGCTACGAGCAGTACGTC. Protein sequence: CASSAGGYEQYV.

The V call is TRBV28, the J call TRBJ1-5, with TRBD1 as a possible D gene (6 bases). The germline gives CDR1 MDHEN, CDR2 SYDVKM. This CDR3 region has 14 residues. V was trimmed by 2 bases and J by 10 bases, leaving 15 bases between them. The CDR3 loop reads CASSLHTGGGPQHF. CDR3 nucleotide sequence: TGTGCCAGCAGTTTACATACGGGGGGGGGCCCCCAGCATTTT.

CDR3 sequence reads: CAITRGGLAGNTDTQYF. The CDR3 DNA is TGTGCCATCACTAGGGGGGGACTAGCGGGGAACACAGATACGCAGTATTTT. The chain carries TRBV10-3 and TRBJ2-3; 13 bases agree with TRBD2. CDR1 is ENHRY, CDR2 SYGVKD, per germline. CDR3 length: 17 residues. Trimming cost V 7 bases and J 2 bases; bases outside gene matches: 9.

V is TRBV7-6 and J is TRBJ2-5; D not certain. This CDR3 comprises 13 residues. V lost 3 bases and J 2 bases, leaving 7 bases between the germline ends. CDR1 SGHVS and CDR2 FNYEAQ come from the germline V gene. The CDR3 region is CASSFGPQETQYF. In DNA, the CDR3 is TGTGCCAGCAGCTTCGGTCCACAAGAGACCCAGTACTTC.

The chain carries TRBV20-1 and TRBJ1-2, with TRBD1 matching over 7 bases. Germline CDR1 and CDR2: DFQATT and SNEGSKA (reference sequence). With 6 bases clipped from V and 3 bases from J, the junction kept 1 base outside the gene matches. The length of the CDR3 is 11 residues. The CDR3, as DNA: TGCAGTGCCGACAGGGACTATGGCTACACCTTC. Its protein is CSADRDYGYTF.

This clone is medium-sized by share. The chain employs TRBV11-2 and TRBJ1-3, with a tentative D call TRBD1 (5 bases). V gave up 5 bases and J gave up 4 bases, with 15 bases separating them. In germline, CDR1 is SGHAT, CDR2 FQNNGV. This CDR3 contains 15 residues. Here the CDR3 reads CASSQGQFEGNTIYF. The CDR3 nucleotides read TGTGCCAGCAGCCAAGGACAATTTGAGGGAAACACCATATATTTT.

This clone has only one observation. This rearrangement joins TRBV28 to TRBJ1-1; D perhaps matches TRBD1 (6 bases). Germline V lookup: CDR1 MDHEN, CDR2 SYDVKM. The CDR3 has 15 residues. Trimming pared 5 bases from V and 2 bases from J, leaving 15 bases between. For the CDR3, the DNA is TGTGCCAGCAGTGCACATCAGGGGCCTAACACTGAAGCTTTCTTT. Its protein is CASSAHQGPNTEAFF.

The V call is TRBV9, the J call TRBJ2-3, with 9 bases aligning to TRBD2. This CDR3 contains 16 residues. The germline V gene encodes CDR1 SGDLS and CDR2 YYNGEE. After removal of 0 bases from V and 3 bases from J, the junction contained 5 bases not matched to a gene. The CDR3 region has the DNA TGTGCCAGCAGCGTAGGCGGGGGGGGCCGTACAGATACGCAGTATTTT. The encoded protein is CASSVGGGGRTDTQYF.

The chain couples TRBV7-6 to TRBJ2-1; 9 bases are a match to TRBD2. CDR1 is SGHVS, CDR2 FNYEAQ, per germline. Trimming took 1 base from V and 2 from J; bases not matched to a gene: 3. The CDR3 runs to 16 residues. In nucleotides, the CDR3 is TGTGCCAGCAGCTTAGGACCTAGCGGGGCCTACAATGAGCAGTTCTTC. As protein: CASSLGPSGAYNEQFF.

The chain combines TRBV2 with TRBJ1-5, with TRBD1 identical over 7 bases. The V gene end was trimmed by 7 bases and the J gene end by 2 bases; junction bases not matched to a gene: 5. The CDR3 contains 14 residues. Germline V gives CDR1 SNHLY, CDR2 FYNNEI. CDR3 nucleotides: TGTGCCAGCAAATCCGGGACAGGCAATCAGCCCCAGCATTTT. Encoded protein: CASKSGTGNQPQHF.

The chain carries TRBV28 and TRBJ1-2; D is unclear. V was shortened by 4 bases and J by 5 bases, with 20 bases between the two germline ends. This CDR3 is 16 amino acids long. The V gene's germline CDR1 is MDHEN and CDR2 SYDVKM. The CDR3 spells CASSSPPGSRSYGYTF. The CDR3, as DNA: TGTGCCAGCAGTTCCCCCCCGGGAAGCCGGTCGTATGGCTACACCTTC.

V gene TRBV5-6 combines with J gene TRBJ1-3; D remains unclear. From germline, CDR1 is SGHDT and CDR2 YYEEEE. The V and J ends lost 0 bases and 2 bases respectively, with 9 bases between them. The CDR3 runs to 15 residues. CDR3 nucleotides: TGTGCCAGCAGCTTGGGTCAGTTCCCTGGAAACACCATATATTTT. This translates into CASSLGQFPGNTIYF.

The V call is TRBV6-5, the J call TRBJ2-1; TRBD1 matches at 8 bases. CDR3 length: 13 amino acids. Per germline, CDR1 MNHEY and CDR2 SVGAGI. J was trimmed by 15 bases and V by 7 bases; bases with no gene match: 14. CDR3 bases: TGTGCCAGCAAAACTAGACAGGGGACGATCGTGTTCTTC. This sequence encodes CASKTRQGTIVFF.

The rearrangement links TRBV7-2 to TRBJ1-1; D is possibly TRBD1 (6 bases). Germline values: CDR1 SGHTA, CDR2 FQGNSA. The CDR3 covers 14 residues. Trimming left V 3 bases short and J 5 bases short, with 13 bases between. The CDR3 sequence: CASSFDRIGTEAFF. Written as DNA, the CDR3 is TGTGCCAGCAGCTTCGACAGGATAGGGACTGAAGCTTTCTTT.

V is TRBV14 and J is TRBJ1-6, with 10 bases that match TRBD1. Germline CDR1 SGHDN, CDR2 FVKESK. CDR3 length: 16 amino acids. J gave up 7 bases and V 2 bases, and 5 bases lay outside the gene matches. CDR3 coding DNA: TGTGCCAGCAGCCAAAGACAGGGGGCGAGAAATTCACCCCTCCACTTT. Protein product: CASSQRQGARNSPLHF. Using reference TRBV14 and TRBJ1-6 for the parts outside the CDR3, the full variable domain is EAGVTQFPSHSVIEKGQTVTLRCDPISGHDNLYWYRRVMGKEIKFLLHFVKESKQDESGMPNNRFLAERTGGTYSTLKVQPAELEDSGVYFCASSQRQGARNSPLHFGNGTRLTVT.

This chain uses TRBV6-6 with TRBJ2-7; possible D gene TRBD2, 7 bases. This CDR3 comprises 15 residues. Trimming removed 5 bases at V and 4 bases at J, with 18 bases between. From germline, CDR1 is MNHNY and CDR2 SVGAGI (reference sequence). The CDR3 here is CASSSGTSGAYEQYV. DNA of the CDR3: TGTGCCAGCAGTAGCGGGACTTCGGGGGCTTACGAGCAGTACGTC.

CDR3 in amino acids: CASSVRGSGANVLTF. In DNA, the CDR3 is TGTGCCAGCAGTGTCAGGGGCTCTGGGGCCAACGTCCTGACTTTC. The chain links TRBV2 to TRBJ2-6; D is possibly TRBD1 (6 bases). V lost 4 bases, J lost 0 bases, and 7 bases lay in between. Per the germline V gene, CDR1 is SNHLY and CDR2 is FYNNEI. CDR3 size: 15 residues.